One sample yielded the 12 T cell receptor beta chains listed below, sequenced in a study of blood T cell repertoires in COVID-19. Sequencing was performed with immunoSEQ multiplex PCR; in TCRdb, only in-frame clones are kept and a portion is missing. Of roughly 100,000 clones in the sample, 75% to 85% were seen once. The sequencing sample was made of peripheral blood. All receptors come from a woman aged 70-85 years with acute or convalescent COVID-19.

This clone occurred once. This chain joins TRBV4-3 and TRBJ2-6, with D uncertain. CDR1 LGHNA and CDR2 YSLEER come from the germline V gene. This CDR3 contains 14 residues. Trimming took 4 bases from V and 2 from J, leaving 6 bases between them. CDR3 amino acids: CASSPRAGANVLTF. CDR3 DNA: TGCGCCAGCAGCCCCCGGGCTGGGGCCAACGTCCTGACTTTC.

The chain has TRBV28 and TRBJ1-2; 7 bases map to TRBD1. The CDR3 is made up of 13 amino acids. Germline trimming cut 4 bases from V and 2 bases from J; bases unmatched to any gene: 1. The V gene's germline CDR1 is MDHEN and CDR2 SYDVKM. The CDR3 is CASSWGQNYGYTF. As DNA, the CDR3 is TGTGCCAGCAGTTGGGGACAGAACTATGGCTACACCTTC.

The J gene is TRBJ2-1, the V gene TRBV4-1; no reliable D call. The length of the CDR3 is 16 residues. Germline loops: CDR1 MGHRA, CDR2 YSYEKL. V shed 0 bases and J shed 5 bases, with 14 bases lying between them. CDR3 sequence reads: CASSQDLGANHNEQFF. The CDR3 nucleotides are TGCGCCAGCAGCCAAGATTTGGGCGCGAACCACAATGAGCAGTTCTTC.

The chain links TRBV9 to TRBJ1-2; 8 positions agree with TRBD1. V lost 0 bases and J lost 2; bases outside the gene matches: 3. Germline CDR1 and CDR2: SGDLS and YYNGEE. The CDR3 has 15 residues. The CDR3 sequence: CASSVDGTGNYGYTF. CDR3 in DNA: TGTGCCAGCAGCGTAGATGGGACAGGAAACTATGGCTACACCTTC.

The genes are TRBV28 and TRBJ1-5; the match to TRBD1 covers 7 bases. There are 13 residues in the CDR3. CDR1 MDHEN and CDR2 SYDVKM come from the germline V gene. The ends lost 5 bases at V and 4 bases at J; junction bases unmatched: 2. CDR3 nucleotides: TGTGCCAGCAGTCCGACAGGGAATCAGCCCCAGCATTTT. Translated, it gives CASSPTGNQPQHF.

The chain uses TRBV3-1 (or the pseudogene TRBV3-2) and TRBJ2-3; tentative D call: TRBD1 (6 bases). The length of the CDR3 is 18 residues. The germline gives CDR1 LGHDT, CDR2 YNNKEL (reference sequence). The V gene lost 0 bases and the J gene lost 5 bases, with 21 bases spanning the gap. CDR3 DNA: TGTGCCAGCAGCCAAGACTTCGAGCGGACAGCCGATGAAGATACGCAGTATTTT. Protein: CASSQDFERTADEDTQYF.

This clone was counted only a few times. Within the sample, other DNA sequences also encode this same CDR3. This chain links TRBV4-3 with TRBJ1-2; 12 nucleotides match TRBD1. Germline CDR1 is LGHNA and CDR2 is YSLEER. The CDR3 totals 15 residues. V lost 4 bases, J lost 5 bases, and 5 bases stayed unmatched. CDR3 nucleotides: TGCGCCAGCAGCCCCCGGGACAGGGGGCTTTATGGCTACACCTTC. Translated, it gives CASSPRDRGLYGYTF.

The J gene is TRBJ2-5, the V gene TRBV5-5, with 12 bases lining up with TRBD2. From germline, CDR1 is SGHKS and CDR2 YYEKEE (reference sequence). CDR3 length: 16 residues. The V segment lost 4 bases and the J segment 7 bases; nucleotides outside the gene matches: 11. This chain's CDR3 is CASSGTSGGSAGTQYF. As DNA, the CDR3 is TGTGCCAGCAGCGGCACTAGCGGGGGGTCCGCGGGGACCCAGTACTTC.

The rearrangement uses TRBV7-9 and TRBJ1-2; D might be TRBD1 (6 bases). The germline V gene has CDR1 SEHNR and CDR2 FQNEAQ (reference sequence). The CDR3 loop spans 14 amino acids. Trimming took off 5 bases at V and 5 bases at J, with 15 bases between the two ends. The CDR3, as DNA: TGTGCCAGCAGCGTTGGGACAACCGGGTATGGCTACACCTTC. Protein product: CASSVGTTGYGYTF.

This chain joins TRBV19 and TRBJ2-2; 7 bases agree with TRBD2. Per the germline V gene, CDR1 is LNHDA and CDR2 is SQIVND (reference sequence). The CDR3 loop spans 14 amino acids. V was clipped by 6 bases and J by 6 bases; unmatched bases: 7. CDR3 coding DNA: TGTGCCAGTAGAAGGGCGGGAGATTCCGGGGAGCTGTTTTTT. Translating gives CASRRAGDSGELFF.

This clone was seen a few times. The chain is built from TRBV19 and TRBJ1-1; weak D call: TRBD1 (6 bases). The CDR3 length is 13 residues. V was cut by 3 bases and J by 8 bases, with 13 bases left in between. Germline values: CDR1 LNHDA, CDR2 SQIVND (reference sequence). CDR3 bases: TGTGCCAGTAGTATTTCTCCCGGGACAGAAGCTTTCTTT. It encodes CASSISPGTEAFF.

The DNA of the CDR3 is TGTGCCAGCAGCTCCAGGGGGGCGGGTCAGCCCCAGCATTTT. Its protein product is CASSSRGAGQPQHF. This sequence joins TRBV5-5 and TRBJ1-5, with TRBD1 matching 7 bases. Germline V gene lookup returns CDR1 SGHKS and CDR2 YYEKEE (reference sequence). J lost 6 bases, V lost 3 bases, and 6 bases had no gene match. The CDR3 covers 14 residues. The full variable domain, rest sourced from reference TRBV5-5 and TRBJ1-5, is DAGVTQSPTHLIKTRGQQVTLRCSPISGHKSVSWYQQVLGQGPQFIFQYYEKEERGRGNFPDRFSARQFPNYSSELNVNALLLGDSALYLCASSSRGAGQPQHFGDGTRLSIL.